This TCR beta chain was recovered during a study of T cell responses to AZD1222 COVID-19 vaccine. Study-wide points: Spike-specific TCR breadth rose after two AZD1222 doses, and depth rose as well.

Libraries were prepared by immunoSEQ multiplex PCR; TCRdb keeps only in-frame clonotypes and omits some of them. This table has about 140,000 clones, 85% to 95% appearing once. As concerns this clone: The antigen is unknown.

This CDR3 is 11 amino acids long. Trimming pared 0 bases from V and 7 bases from J, leaving 4 bases between. Germline V CDR1 and CDR2: SGHTA, FQGNSA. The source is an adult in good health. The chain uses TRBV7-2 and TRBJ2-7; no clear D. The material sequenced was peripheral blood, taken on day 0 of AZD1222 vaccination. The CDR3 region is CASSLAGEQYF. The DNA for the CDR3 is TGTGCCAGCAGCTTAGCGGGAGAGCAGTACTTC.